This T cell receptor (beta chain) is from a study of OX40 agonist ivuxolimab in advanced cancers. Sequencing was performed with immunoSEQ multiplex PCR; in TCRdb, only in-frame clones are kept and a portion is missing. The sample carries tens of thousands of clones, 84% recorded once. Notes on this clone: Its specificity is unknown.

Germline-derived CDR1 and CDR2 are MNHEY and SMNVEV (reference sequence). The CDR3 has 14 residues. The germline V and J ends were trimmed by 5 bases and 0 bases, with 7 bases remaining between them. Overall study findings and caveats: It was also the case that some nonresponders had low normalized T-cell clonal expansion.

The rearrangement uses TRBV27 and TRBJ2-2; D call uncertain. This material consisted of CD4+ or CD8+ T cells sorted from blood, taken in a trial of the OX40 agonist ivuxolimab. The TCR sequence derives from an adult with an advanced solid tumor such as melanoma, head and neck, liver or kidney cancer. CDR3 region: CASSRTANTGELFF. The CDR3 coding sequence is TGTGCCAGCAGTAGGACGGCGAACACCGGGGAGCTGTTTTTT.